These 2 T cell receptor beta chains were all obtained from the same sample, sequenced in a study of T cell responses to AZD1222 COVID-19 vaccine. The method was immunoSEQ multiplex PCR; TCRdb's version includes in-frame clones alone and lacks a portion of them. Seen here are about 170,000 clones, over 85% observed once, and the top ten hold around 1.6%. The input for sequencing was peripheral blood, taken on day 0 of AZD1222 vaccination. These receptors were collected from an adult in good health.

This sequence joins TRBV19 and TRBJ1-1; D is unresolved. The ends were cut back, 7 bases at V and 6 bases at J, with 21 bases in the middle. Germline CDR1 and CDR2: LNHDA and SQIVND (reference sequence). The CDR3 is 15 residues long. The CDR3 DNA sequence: TGTGCCAGTAACTATTGGCTGGGTGGTGCAGCTGAAGCTTTCTTT. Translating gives CASNYWLGGAAEAFF.

The CDR3 sequence is CASSLDRGRAYEQYF. DNA for the CDR3: TGTGCCAGCAGCCTTGACAGGGGTAGGGCCTACGAGCAGTACTTC. The chain uses TRBV7-2 and TRBJ2-7, with TRBD1 matching 8 bases. Germline assignment: CDR1 SGHTA and CDR2 FQGNSA. This CDR3 has 15 amino acids. Losses at the gene ends were 5 bases for V and 2 bases for J; bases not matched to a gene: 8.